The entry below gives a single TCR beta chain sequence along with its context. Its antigen is as yet unknown. The ends were cut back, 5 bases at V and 2 bases at J, with 10 bases in the middle. The V gene's germline CDR1 is SGHVS and CDR2 FNYEAQ. The length of the CDR3 is 14 residues. This record belongs to a study of T cell responses to AZD1222 COVID-19 vaccine. Findings and limits, study-wide: Variant regions that are unmutated are reportedly the target of nearly half of spike-specific TCRs.

Profiling relied on immunoSEQ multiplex PCR, and the TCRdb table lists in-frame clones only, not all of them. Here the sample spans nearly 110,000 clones, about 93% being singletons. This sequence was found in an adult who received the AZD1222 COVID-19 vaccine. The sample here was peripheral blood, taken 28 days after the second AZD1222 dose. The J gene is TRBJ1-5, the V gene TRBV7-6, with TRBD1 as a possible D gene (5 bases). As DNA, the CDR3 is TGTGCCAGCAGCCCGACAGAGGGCAATCAGCCCCAGCATTTT. Translating it yields CASSPTEGNQPQHF.